These 5 T cell receptor beta chains share one sample of origin, sequenced in a study of CD8 T cells in ankylosing spondylitis. TCRdb used MiXCR to reprocess the 5' RACE reads, holding one entry per CDR3 protein. The repertoire holds around 250,000 distinct CDR3 sequences, with around a tenth as singletons. Sequencing was performed on blood, either unsorted or a sorted T cell fraction (not recorded which). The source is a male donor with ankylosing spondylitis or in good health (not recorded which).

This clonotype was found many times. V usage is TRBV6-6 and J usage is TRBJ2-7; D is ambiguous. CDR3 length: 12 amino acids. Germline V lookup: CDR1 MNHNY, CDR2 SVGAGI (reference sequence). Trimming removed 6 bases from V and 2 bases from J, with 8 bases in between. CDR3 DNA: TGTGCCAGCAGCCCTAGTCCCTACGAGCAGTACTTC. It is translated as CASSPSPYEQYF.

This clonotype was detected ten times or more. The chain employs TRBV20-1 and TRBJ2-2; D call uncertain. The V gene's germline CDR1 is DFQATT and CDR2 SNEGSKA (reference sequence). Trimming cost V 0 bases and J 4 bases, with 6 bases left between them. This CDR3 comprises 13 residues. The CDR3, as DNA: TGCAGTGCTAGAGATCGCTCCACCGGGGAGCTGTTTTTT. Its translation is CSARDRSTGELFF.

The gene calls are TRBV7-2 and TRBJ2-3; 9 positions match TRBD1. The CDR3 is made up of 17 amino acids. Germline lookup yields CDR1 SGHTA and CDR2 FQGNSA. V lost 5 bases to trimming and J lost 5 bases; unmatched junction nucleotides: 14. In DNA, the CDR3 is TGTGCCAGCAGCACCCATGCTAGGACAGGGGAGGAAGATACGCAGTATTTT. It encodes CASSTHARTGEEDTQYF.

There are many counts of this clonotype. The J gene is TRBJ2-7, the V gene TRBV20-1, with D hard to call. The CDR3 spans 12 residues. V lost 7 bases and J 2 bases, leaving 12 bases between the germline ends. Germline CDR1 DFQATT, CDR2 SNEGSKA (reference sequence). The CDR3 spells CSGNVGAYEQYF. In nucleotides, the CDR3 is TGCAGTGGAAATGTTGGGGCCTACGAGCAGTACTTC.

At least ten counts were recorded for this clonotype. The rearrangement uses TRBV29-1 and TRBJ2-1; TRBD2 aligns across 15 bases. Germline lookup yields CDR1 SQVTM and CDR2 ANQGSEA. The V and J ends lost 4 bases and 15 bases, in that order; junction bases with no gene match: 7. CDR3 length: 13 residues. The CDR3 nucleotides read TGCAGCGTTGGGACTAGCGGGGGGGATCATCCGTTCTTC. It yields the protein CSVGTSGGDHPFF.